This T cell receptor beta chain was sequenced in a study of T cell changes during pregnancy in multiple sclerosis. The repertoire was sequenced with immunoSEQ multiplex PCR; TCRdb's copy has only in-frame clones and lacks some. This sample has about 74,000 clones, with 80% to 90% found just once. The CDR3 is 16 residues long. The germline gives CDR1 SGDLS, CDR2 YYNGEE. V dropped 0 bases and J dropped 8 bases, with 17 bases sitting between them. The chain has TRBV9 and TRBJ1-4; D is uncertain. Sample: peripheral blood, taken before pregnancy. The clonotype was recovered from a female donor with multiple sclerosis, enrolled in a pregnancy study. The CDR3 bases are TGTGCCAGCAGCGTAGGTTCGGCTGACGGCGGGGAAAAACTGTTTTTT. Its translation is CASSVGSADGGEKLFF.